The 5 T cell receptor beta chains below all came from one sample that was sequenced in a study of control samples from healthy donors and cancer patients. Sequenced by immunoSEQ multiplex PCR; TCRdb stores in-frame clones only, minus some. Of 75,000 to 90,000 clones listed, 89% are singletons. Specimen: blood. These receptors all stem from a man aged 50 to 60 in good health.

The rearrangement joins TRBV7-6 to TRBJ2-3, with 13 bases that match TRBD2. The ends lost 7 bases at V and 5 bases at J; junction bases unmatched: 6. From germline, CDR1 is SGHVS and CDR2 FNYEAQ. The CDR3 loop spans 15 amino acids. The CDR3: CASTRLAGGQDTQYF. The CDR3 region has the DNA TGTGCCAGCACCCGACTAGCGGGGGGTCAAGATACGCAGTATTTT.

V and J are TRBV19 and TRBJ1-4; no definite D call. The germline CDR1 and CDR2 sequences are LNHDA and SQIVND (reference sequence). The CDR3 is 13 residues long. Trimming took off 5 bases at V and 5 bases at J, with 9 bases between the two ends. CDR3 residues: CASSRRSNEKLFF. DNA of the CDR3: TGTGCCAGTAGTCGCAGGAGCAATGAAAAACTGTTTTTT.

The chain links TRBV2 to TRBJ2-1, with TRBD2 identical over 15 bases. Trimming removed 6 bases from V and 2 bases from J; junction bases left unmatched: 8. The CDR3 extends over 18 amino acids. Germline V gives CDR1 SNHLY, CDR2 FYNNEI. CDR3 amino acids: CASSHGLAGGLTYNEQFF. CDR3 bases: TGTGCCAGCAGCCACGGACTAGCGGGGGGGCTTACCTACAATGAGCAGTTCTTC.

This clone was found once. The J gene is TRBJ2-5, the V gene TRBV7-8, with D maybe TRBD1 (5 bases). CDR3 length: 13 residues. V was clipped by 5 bases and J by 9 bases, with 16 bases between them. Germline CDR1 and CDR2: SGHVS and FQNEAQ. CDR3 bases: TGTGCCAGCAGCCGCCGACAAGCACAGGCCCAGTACTTC. Translating it yields CASSRRQAQAQYF.

This chain connects TRBV9 to TRBJ1-1, with 7 bases that match TRBD1. V lost 5 bases to trimming and J lost 3 bases; unmatched junction nucleotides: 4. This CDR3 spans 13 amino acids. CDR1 SGDLS and CDR2 YYNGEE come from the germline V gene. The DNA of the CDR3 is TGTGCCAGCAGAACCGGGACAGACACTGAAGCTTTCTTT. It is translated as CASRTGTDTEAFF.